This passage covers 21 T cell receptor beta chains from one sample sequenced in a study of shared clonotypes between healthy human individuals. Sequenced by immunoSEQ multiplex PCR; TCRdb stores in-frame clones only, minus some. Here the sample spans hundreds of thousands of clones, around 77% being singletons. Material for sequencing was PBMCs. Every receptor here comes from a woman in her thirties or forties in good health. Some clones in this sample may be carry-over from other donors' samples.

The chain joins TRBV19 to TRBJ2-1; TRBD1 is a possible D gene (5 bases). CDR3 size: 13 residues. Germline V gene lookup returns CDR1 LNHDA and CDR2 SQIVND (reference sequence). V shed 8 bases and J shed 6 bases, with 14 bases lying between them. The CDR3: CASGSQGANEQFF. Here the CDR3 DNA reads TGTGCCAGTGGCTCCCAGGGCGCCAATGAGCAGTTCTTC. The full variable domain, completed using reference TRBV19 and TRBJ2-1, is DGGITQSPKYLFRKEGQNVTLSCEQNLNHDAMYWYRQDPGQGLRLIYYSQIVNDFQKGDIAEGYSVSREKKESFPLTVTSAQKNPTAFYLCASGSQGANEQFFGPGTRLTVL.

The gene calls are TRBV5-8 and TRBJ1-1; 8 bases match TRBD1. V shed 2 bases and J 11 bases; nucleotides not matched to a gene: 8. There are 13 residues in the CDR3. Germline V gene data show CDR1 as SGHTS and CDR2 as YDEGEE. The CDR3 DNA reads TGTGCCAGCAGCTTTTTAGGGGACAGGCCTGCTTTCTTT. This translates into CASSFLGDRPAFF. Together with reference TRBV5-8 and TRBJ1-1, the CDR3 gives the full variable domain: EAGVTQSPTHLIKTRGQQATLRCSPISGHTSVYWYQQALGLGLQFLLWYDEGEERNRGNFPPRFSGRQFPNYSSELNVNALELEDSALYLCASSFLGDRPAFFGQGTRLTVV.

The chain is built from TRBV29-1 and TRBJ2-7, with D perhaps matching TRBD1 or TRBD2 (6 bases each). Trimming shortened V by 7 bases and J by 5 bases, and 18 bases separated the two germline ends. CDR1 and CDR2 from the germline V gene are SQVTM and ANQGSEA. This CDR3 has 13 residues. The CDR3 spells CSAEGGKPDEQYF. CDR3 bases: TGCAGCGCCGAGGGGGGAAAGCCCGACGAGCAGTACTTC.

This chain uses TRBV11-2 with TRBJ2-7; 7 bases match TRBD2. V gave up 6 bases and J gave up 9 bases; unmatched junction bases: 14. The CDR3 has 14 residues. Germline assignment: CDR1 SGHAT and CDR2 FQNNGV. The CDR3 coding sequence is TGTGCCAGCAGGTACAGCTGGGGAGGGGAAAGGCAGTACTTC. It is translated as CASRYSWGGERQYF.

The V and J genes are TRBV5-6 and TRBJ2-7; no clear D gene. Deletions cut 4 bases from V and 7 bases from J, with 9 bases between. Looked up from germline, CDR1 is SGHDT and CDR2 is YYEEEE. This CDR3 is built from 11 residues. The CDR3 loop reads CASSLQLEQYF. In nucleotides, the CDR3 is TGTGCCAGCAGCCTCCAGTTGGAGCAGTACTTC.

This clone appeared a few times. The rearrangement uses TRBV7-9 and TRBJ2-5; D remains unclear. V lost 2 bases and J lost 2, with 6 bases in between. The length of the CDR3 is 13 residues. The V gene's germline CDR1 is SEHNR and CDR2 FQNEAQ (reference sequence). CDR3 nucleotide sequence: TGTGCCAGCAGCTTAACCATACAAGAGACCCAGTACTTC. Its translation is CASSLTIQETQYF.

Worth noting for this clone: A much larger clone lies one base from this, so it may be a read error. At the DNA level, this CDR3 is encoded by other sequences in the same sample as well. This chain joins TRBV6-5 and TRBJ2-7; D remains unclear. This CDR3 comprises 14 residues. Looked up from germline, CDR1 is MNHEY and CDR2 is SVGAGI. The V gene lost 2 bases and the J gene lost 2 bases, with 10 bases spanning the gap. CDR3 sequence: CASSYGVRTYEQYF. The CDR3 DNA reads TGTGCCAGCAGTTACGGGGTCCGAACCTACGAGCAGTACTTC.

This rearrangement joins TRBV5-8 to TRBJ1-6; possible D gene TRBD1, 6 bases. The CDR3 consists of 17 residues. V was clipped by 1 base and J by 7 bases, with 18 bases between them. Germline CDR1 is SGHTS and CDR2 is YDEGEE. This CDR3 is CASSLLAGVLSNSPLHF. DNA of the CDR3: TGTGCCAGCAGCTTGTTAGCAGGGGTGCTGTCAAATTCACCCCTCCACTTT. Using reference TRBV5-8 and TRBJ1-6 for the parts outside the CDR3, the full variable domain is EAGVTQSPTHLIKTRGQQATLRCSPISGHTSVYWYQQALGLGLQFLLWYDEGEERNRGNFPPRFSGRQFPNYSSELNVNALELEDSALYLCASSLLAGVLSNSPLHFGNGTRLTVT.

The V gene is TRBV14, the J gene TRBJ1-1; no definite D call. The V gene lost 3 bases and the J gene lost 5 bases, with 16 bases spanning the gap. Looked up from germline, CDR1 is SGHDN and CDR2 is FVKESK. This CDR3 region has 15 residues. The CDR3 bases are TGTGCCAGCAGCCAGGAGGAGGGTAGTAGTACTGAAGCTTTCTTT. Protein product: CASSQEEGSSTEAFF.

This clone was observed a handful of times. The J gene is TRBJ2-4, the V gene TRBV28, with 14 bases fitting TRBD2. CDR1 and CDR2 from the germline V gene are MDHEN and SYDVKM. Losses at the gene ends were 5 bases for V and 4 bases for J; bases not matched to a gene: 4. The CDR3 is made up of 16 amino acids. CDR3 sequence (DNA): TGTGCCAGCAGTCCGTGGACTAGCGGGGGGAAAAACATTCAGTACTTC. Protein: CASSPWTSGGKNIQYF. Full variable domain (missing parts from reference TRBV28 and TRBJ2-4): DVKVTQSSRYLVKRTGEKVFLECVQDMDHENMFWYRQDPGLGLRLIYFSYDVKMKEKGDIPEGYSVSREKKERFSLILESASTNQTSMYLCASSPWTSGGKNIQYFGAGTRLSVL.

The chain joins TRBV2 to TRBJ2-2; 8 nucleotides align to TRBD1. J was trimmed by 5 bases and V by 5 bases; bases with no gene match: 1. From germline, CDR1 is SNHLY and CDR2 FYNNEI. CDR3 length: 13 amino acids. The DNA for the CDR3 is TGTGCCAGCAGTTGGACAGGGACCGGGGAGCTGTTTTTT. Protein product: CASSWTGTGELFF.

This clone was counted between two and nine times. V and J are TRBV11-1 and TRBJ2-2; the D gene is possibly TRBD1 (6 bases). Trimming left V 2 bases short and J 7 bases short, with 8 bases between. There are 13 residues in the CDR3. The germline gives CDR1 SGHAT, CDR2 FQDESV (reference sequence). This CDR3 is CASSLQGIGELFF. The CDR3 nucleotides are TGTGCCAGCAGCTTACAGGGGATCGGGGAGCTGTTTTTT.

The chain carries TRBV2 and TRBJ1-2; D might be TRBD1 (5 bases). Germline lookup yields CDR1 SNHLY and CDR2 FYNNEI. The CDR3 has 14 residues. Trimming removed 4 bases at V and 6 bases at J, with 15 bases between. For the CDR3, the DNA is TGTGCCAGCAGTGGGACACGGGGTAGGGATGGCTACACCTTC. Translation gives CASSGTRGRDGYTF.

Of note for this clone: A much bigger clone sits one base away, suggesting this may be a read error. V and J are TRBV4-2 and TRBJ2-5; 13 positions agree with TRBD2. The DNA matches TRBJ2-7 better at its end, which makes the J call doubtful. This CDR3 has 18 residues. Germline CDR1 reads LGHNA; CDR2 reads YNFKEQ. This chain's CDR3 is CASSQEETGLAGPYEQYF. CDR3 DNA: TGTGCCAGCAGCCAAGAGGAGACGGGACTAGCGGGACCCTACGAGCAGTACTTC.

The chain combines TRBV5-6 with TRBJ1-4; D call uncertain. This CDR3 has 14 residues. The V gene's germline CDR1 is SGHDT and CDR2 YYEEEE. The V end lost 1 base, the J end lost 3 bases, and 7 bases lay between the germline ends. The CDR3 spells CASSLPGPNEKLFF. The CDR3 DNA is TGTGCCAGCAGCTTGCCAGGACCTAATGAAAAACTGTTTTTT.

The V gene is TRBV2, the J gene TRBJ1-5, with D unclear. The V end was cut by 3 bases, the J end by 4 bases, with 13 bases between. The germline gives CDR1 SNHLY, CDR2 FYNNEI. This CDR3 has 15 amino acids. The CDR3 reads CASSEGWTGNQPQHF. The CDR3 DNA reads TGTGCCAGCAGTGAGGGTTGGACGGGAAATCAGCCCCAGCATTTT.

V usage is TRBV10-1 and J usage is TRBJ1-1; 7 bases line up with TRBD1. The junction had 8 bases not matched to a gene; V was cut back by 0 bases and J by 1 base. Germline lookup yields CDR1 WNHNN and CDR2 SYGVQD (reference sequence). The CDR3 is made up of 17 amino acids. The CDR3 DNA is TGCGCCAGCAGTGAGTCGACTCGGGGGACAGAGAACACTGAAGCTTTCTTT. Encoded protein: CASSESTRGTENTEAFF.

This rearrangement joins TRBV11-2 to TRBJ2-7; 8 positions agree with TRBD2. In germline, CDR1 is SGHAT, CDR2 FQNNGV. The CDR3 sequence is 15 residues long. V trimming: 0 bases; J trimming: 2 bases; junction bases outside the gene matches: 3. Here the CDR3 DNA reads TGTGCCAGCAGCTTAGACGTAGCGGGGACCTACGAGCAGTACTTC. Amino acids: CASSLDVAGTYEQYF.

The chain has TRBV15 and TRBJ2-2; either TRBD1 or TRBD2 may supply D (5 bases each). The germline V gene encodes CDR1 LNHNV and CDR2 YYDKDF (reference sequence). The germline V and J ends were trimmed by 0 bases and 6 bases, with 14 bases remaining between them. The length of the CDR3 is 16 residues. CDR3 in DNA: TGTGCCACCAGCAGAGATCTGGGACCCCGGGCCGGGGAGCTGTTTTTT. Amino acids: CATSRDLGPRAGELFF.

The chain links TRBV4-1 to TRBJ2-2; D possibly uses TRBD1 or TRBD2 (6 bases each). V was clipped by 1 base and J by 5 bases, with 14 bases between them. The CDR3 runs to 16 residues. CDR1 and CDR2 from the germline V gene are MGHRA and YSYEKL. The CDR3 loop reads CASSQGRGAGTGELFF. CDR3 nucleotide sequence: TGCGCCAGCAGCCAAGGGAGGGGGGCGGGGACCGGGGAGCTGTTTTTT.

The chain links TRBV11-1 to TRBJ2-7, with 8 bases aligning to TRBD1. CDR1 and CDR2 from the germline V gene are SGHAT and FQDESV (reference sequence). The V gene end was trimmed by 5 bases and the J gene end by 3 bases; junction bases not matched to a gene: 6. This CDR3 has 14 residues. CDR3 in DNA: TGTGCCAGCAGCGTTTCCAGGGGGCTCTACGAGCAGTACTTC. Translating gives CASSVSRGLYEQYF.